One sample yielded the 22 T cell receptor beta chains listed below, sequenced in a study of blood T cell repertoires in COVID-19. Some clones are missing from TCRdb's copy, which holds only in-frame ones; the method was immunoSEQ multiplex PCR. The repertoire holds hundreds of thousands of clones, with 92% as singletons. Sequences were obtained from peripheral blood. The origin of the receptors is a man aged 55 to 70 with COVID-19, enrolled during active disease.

As DNA, the CDR3 is TGTGCCAGCAAACCCGGGACAGGGACTGAAAAACTGTTTTTT. Translated: CASKPGTGTEKLFF. The gene calls are TRBV6-5 and TRBJ1-4; 9 nucleotides match TRBD1. The length of the CDR3 is 14 residues. Germline values: CDR1 MNHEY, CDR2 SVGAGI. V was pared by 7 bases and J by 7 bases, with 7 bases of the junction left unmatched.

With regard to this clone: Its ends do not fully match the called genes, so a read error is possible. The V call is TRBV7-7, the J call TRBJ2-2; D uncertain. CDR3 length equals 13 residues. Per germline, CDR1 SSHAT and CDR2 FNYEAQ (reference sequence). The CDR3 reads CASSLSRSGELFF. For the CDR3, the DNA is TGTGCTAGCAGCCTTAGCCGGTCCGGGGAGCTGTTTTTT.

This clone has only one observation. CDR3 region: CASSITSDSNTGELFF. The CDR3 nucleotides are TGCGCCAGCAGCATTACTAGCGATTCGAACACCGGGGAGCTGTTTTTT. V and J are TRBV5-1 and TRBJ2-2; 7 positions agree with TRBD2. CDR1 is SGHRS, CDR2 YFSETQ, per germline. This CDR3 region has 16 residues. V trimming: 4 bases; J trimming: 0 bases; junction bases outside the gene matches: 6.

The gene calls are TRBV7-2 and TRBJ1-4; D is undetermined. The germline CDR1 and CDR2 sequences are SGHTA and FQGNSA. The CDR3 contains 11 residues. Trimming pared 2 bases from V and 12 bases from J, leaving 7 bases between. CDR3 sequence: CASSLREELFF. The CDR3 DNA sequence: TGTGCCAGCAGCTTAAGGGAGGAACTGTTTTTT.

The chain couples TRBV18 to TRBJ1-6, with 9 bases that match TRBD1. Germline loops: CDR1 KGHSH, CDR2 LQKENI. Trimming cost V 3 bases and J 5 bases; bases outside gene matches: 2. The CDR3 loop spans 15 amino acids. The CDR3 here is CASSPRQGDNSPLHF. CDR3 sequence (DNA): TGTGCCAGCTCACCCAGACAGGGGGATAATTCACCCCTCCACTTT.

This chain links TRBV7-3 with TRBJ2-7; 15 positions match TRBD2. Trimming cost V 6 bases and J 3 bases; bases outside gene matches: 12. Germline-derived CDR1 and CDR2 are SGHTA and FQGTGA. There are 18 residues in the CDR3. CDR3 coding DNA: TGTGCCAGCAGGATTTCGGGACTAGCGGGAGGCAATTTCTACGAGCAGTACTTC. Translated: CASRISGLAGGNFYEQYF.

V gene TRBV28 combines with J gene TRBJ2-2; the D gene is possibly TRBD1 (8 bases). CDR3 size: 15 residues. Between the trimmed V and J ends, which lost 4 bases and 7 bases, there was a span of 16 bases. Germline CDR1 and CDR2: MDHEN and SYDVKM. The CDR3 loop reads CASSSRQGRVGELFF. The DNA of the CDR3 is TGTGCCAGCAGTTCCCGACAGGGGAGGGTCGGGGAGCTGTTTTTT.

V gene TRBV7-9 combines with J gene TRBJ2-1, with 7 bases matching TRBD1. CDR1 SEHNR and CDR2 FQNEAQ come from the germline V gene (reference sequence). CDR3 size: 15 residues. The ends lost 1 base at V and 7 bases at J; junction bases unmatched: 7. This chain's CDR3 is CASSLVGGQFNEQFF. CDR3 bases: TGTGCCAGCAGCTTAGTAGGGGGACAGTTTAATGAGCAGTTCTTC.

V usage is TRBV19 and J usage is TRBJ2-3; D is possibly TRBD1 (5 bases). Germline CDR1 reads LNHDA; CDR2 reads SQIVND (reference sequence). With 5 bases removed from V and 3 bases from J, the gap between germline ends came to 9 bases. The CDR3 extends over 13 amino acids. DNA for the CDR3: TGTGCCAGTAGTCTTCGACAGACAGATACGCAGTATTTT. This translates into CASSLRQTDTQYF.

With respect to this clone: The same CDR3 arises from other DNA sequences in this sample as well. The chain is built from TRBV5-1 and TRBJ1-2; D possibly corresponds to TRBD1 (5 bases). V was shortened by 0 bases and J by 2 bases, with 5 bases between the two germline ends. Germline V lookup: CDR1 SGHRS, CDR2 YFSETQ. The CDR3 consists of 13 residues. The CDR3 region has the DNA TGCGCCAGCAGCTTGGGACAGAACTATGGCTACACCTTC. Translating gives CASSLGQNYGYTF.

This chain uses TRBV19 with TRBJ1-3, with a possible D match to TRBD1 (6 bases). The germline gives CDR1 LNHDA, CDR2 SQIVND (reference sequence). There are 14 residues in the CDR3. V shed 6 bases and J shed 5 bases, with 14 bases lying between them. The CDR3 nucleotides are TGTGCCAGTAGACAGGGCCTGGCCCGAAACACCATATATTTT. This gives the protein CASRQGLARNTIYF.

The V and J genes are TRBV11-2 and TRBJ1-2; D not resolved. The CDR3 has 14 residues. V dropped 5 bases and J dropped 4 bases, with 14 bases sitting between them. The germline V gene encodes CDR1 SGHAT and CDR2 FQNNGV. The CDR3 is CASSTVSVSYGYTF. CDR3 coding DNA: TGTGCCAGCAGCACCGTTTCGGTCTCCTATGGCTACACCTTC. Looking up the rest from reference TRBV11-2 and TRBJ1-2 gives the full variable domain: EAGVAQSPRYKIIEKRQSVAFWCNPISGHATLYWYQQILGQGPKLLIQFQNNGVVDDSQLPKDRFSAERLKGVDSTLKIQPAKLEDSAVYLCASSTVSVSYGYTFGSGTRLTVV.

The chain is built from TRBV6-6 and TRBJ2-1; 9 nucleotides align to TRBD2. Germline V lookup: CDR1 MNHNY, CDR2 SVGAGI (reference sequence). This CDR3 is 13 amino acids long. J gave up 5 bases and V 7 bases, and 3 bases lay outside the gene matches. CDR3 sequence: CASTRTSDNEQFF. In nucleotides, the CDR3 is TGTGCCAGCACCCGGACTAGCGACAATGAGCAGTTCTTC.

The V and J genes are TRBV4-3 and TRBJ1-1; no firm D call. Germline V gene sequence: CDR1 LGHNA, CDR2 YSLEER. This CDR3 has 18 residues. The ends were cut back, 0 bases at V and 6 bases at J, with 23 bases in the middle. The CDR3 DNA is TGCGCCAGCAGCCAAGAGGCTCGGGTCCGACGATCGTCGGCTGAAGCTTTCTTT. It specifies CASSQEARVRRSSAEAFF.

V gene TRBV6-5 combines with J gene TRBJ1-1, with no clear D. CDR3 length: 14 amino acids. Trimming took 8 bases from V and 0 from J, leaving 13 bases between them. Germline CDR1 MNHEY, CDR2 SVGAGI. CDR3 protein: CASLNRGLNTEAFF. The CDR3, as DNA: TGTGCCAGCCTCAACCGGGGTTTGAACACTGAAGCTTTCTTT.

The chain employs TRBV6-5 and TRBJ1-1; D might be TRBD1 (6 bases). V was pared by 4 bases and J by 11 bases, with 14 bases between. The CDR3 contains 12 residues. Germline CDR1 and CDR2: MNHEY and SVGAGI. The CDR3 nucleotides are TGTGCCAGCAGTTCATCCAGGGGAAGCGCTTTCTTT. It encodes CASSSSRGSAFF.

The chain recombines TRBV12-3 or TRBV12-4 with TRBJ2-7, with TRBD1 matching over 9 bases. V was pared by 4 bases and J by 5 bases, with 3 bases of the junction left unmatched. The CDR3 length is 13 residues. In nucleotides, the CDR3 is TGTGCCAGCAGTTACAGGGGGCAAAACGAGCAGTACTTC. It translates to CASSYRGQNEQYF.

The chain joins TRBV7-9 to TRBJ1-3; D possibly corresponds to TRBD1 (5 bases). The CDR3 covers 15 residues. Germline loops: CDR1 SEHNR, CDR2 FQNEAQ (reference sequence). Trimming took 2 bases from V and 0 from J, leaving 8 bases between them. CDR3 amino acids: CASSLWGDSGNTIYF. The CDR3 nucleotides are TGTGCCAGCAGCTTATGGGGGGACTCTGGAAACACCATATATTTT.

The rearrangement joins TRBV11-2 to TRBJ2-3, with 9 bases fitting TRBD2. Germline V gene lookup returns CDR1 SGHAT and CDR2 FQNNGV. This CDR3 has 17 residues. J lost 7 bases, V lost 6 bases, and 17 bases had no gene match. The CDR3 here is CASSRRSRGGDLNTQYF. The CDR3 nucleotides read TGTGCCAGCAGTCGAAGAAGTCGCGGGGGGGATCTGAATACGCAGTATTTT. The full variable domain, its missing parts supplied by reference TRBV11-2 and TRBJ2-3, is EAGVAQSPRYKIIEKRQSVAFWCNPISGHATLYWYQQILGQGPKLLIQFQNNGVVDDSQLPKDRFSAERLKGVDSTLKIQPAKLEDSAVYLCASSRRSRGGDLNTQYFGPGTRLTVL.

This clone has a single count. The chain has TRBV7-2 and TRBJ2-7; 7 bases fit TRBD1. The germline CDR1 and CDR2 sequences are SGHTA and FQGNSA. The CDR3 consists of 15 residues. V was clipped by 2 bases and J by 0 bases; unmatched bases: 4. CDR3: CASSLPGQSSYEQYF. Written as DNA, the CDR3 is TGTGCCAGCAGCTTACCGGGACAGTCCTCCTACGAGCAGTACTTC.

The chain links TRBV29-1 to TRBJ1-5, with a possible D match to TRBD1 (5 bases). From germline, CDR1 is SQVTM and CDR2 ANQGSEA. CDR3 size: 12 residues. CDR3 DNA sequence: TGCCCTCCCCGGGGGAGTTATCAGCCCCAGCATTTT. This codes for CPPRGSYQPQHF.

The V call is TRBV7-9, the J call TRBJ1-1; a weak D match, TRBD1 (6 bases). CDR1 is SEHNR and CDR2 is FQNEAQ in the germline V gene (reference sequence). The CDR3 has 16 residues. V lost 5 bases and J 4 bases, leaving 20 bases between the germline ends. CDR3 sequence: CASSPKRNRVGTEAFF. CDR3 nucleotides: TGTGCCAGCAGCCCGAAGAGGAACAGGGTTGGCACTGAAGCTTTCTTT.